The rows below give T cell receptor beta chains drawn from one sample of a study of T cell changes during pregnancy in multiple sclerosis. Using immunoSEQ multiplex PCR, the repertoire was profiled, and TCRdb retains in-frame clones only, with some absent. The data contain around 45,000 clones, 91% of them seen just once; the ten biggest clones take up roughly 0.69%. This specimen was CD4+ T cells from peripheral blood mononuclear cells, taken before pregnancy. These receptors were collected from a female donor with multiple sclerosis, enrolled in a pregnancy study. Both conserved end residues are trimmed from each CDR3.

ASSRGGTNTDTQY,TRBV11-3,TRBJ2-3
ASSTRQGQYNEQF,TRBV19,TRBJ2-1
ATSRDEAAQSYEQY,TRBV15,TRBJ2-7
ASSVQGESGNTIY,TRBV7-6,TRBJ1-3
ASRATGTPEGYLGELF,TRBV19,TRBJ2-2
ASSPGTGSSYNSPLH,TRBV9,TRBJ1-6
ASIPMTGGDSPLH,TRBV19,TRBJ1-6
ASSRTSGGSIYTQY,TRBV6-6,TRBJ2-3
ASSLDAGGASNQPQH,TRBV7-8,TRBJ1-5
ASRSGTVSYEQY,TRBV6-1,TRBJ2-7
ASSLQAVTYNEQF,TRBV7-3,TRBJ2-1
ASEATGLNTEAF,TRBV5-1,TRBJ1-1
ACTATGVETQY,TRBV25-1,TRBJ2-5
ARQRYQETQY,TRBV9,TRBJ2-5
ASSLDRAGGYT,TRBV9,TRBJ1-2
ASSLVRSGSNQPQH,TRBV7-2,TRBJ1-5
ASSPIRGRGQETQY,TRBV18,TRBJ2-5